This is a list of T cell receptor beta chains from one sample in a study of T-cell memory formation after mild COVID-19. Each CDR3 protein is one row after TCRdb ran MiXCR on the 5' RACE reads. Of some 310,000 distinct CDR3 sequences in the sample, 20% to 25% are singletons; the top ten hold 20% to 25%. Sequences were obtained from PBMCs or a T cell subset sorted from them (not recorded which). Receptors were obtained from a man younger than 35 who had mild COVID-19 (a few samples of this study predate the infection). Cell type and time point are not known. CDR3s include the opening cysteine and the closing phenylalanine or tryptophan. D genes are given only for firm matches. Clone size is given for some rows only: seen once, a few or many times, or a class if the clone is expanded.

clone size	D gene	V gene	J gene	CDR3 DNA	CDR3 protein
few	-	TRBV11-2	TRBJ1-6	TGTGCCAGCAGCTCCGCTGGGATGGAACCACCCCTCCACTTT	CASSSAGMEPPLHF
-	TRBD1	TRBV7-9	TRBJ1-1	TGTGCCAGCAGCCAGACAGGGGGGAATGAAGCTTTCTTT	CASSQTGGNEAFF
-	-	TRBV6-2/TRBV6-3	TRBJ1-5	TGTGCCAGCAGTTACGACGGCAGGGCAGGCGAGGTCGTCAATCAGCCCCAGCATTTT	CASSYDGRAGEVVNQPQHF
-	-	TRBV7-2	TRBJ2-2	TGTGACAGCAATCAGGTCACCGGGGAGCTGTTTTTT	CDSNQVTGELFF
few	-	TRBV12-3/TRBV12-4	TRBJ2-5	TGTGCCAGCAGTCCCGGGACCCAACTCTCTGAGACCCAGTACTTC	CASSPGTQLSETQYF
-	TRBD1	TRBV5-4	TRBJ1-1	TGTGCCAGCAGCAGGAACAGGGGAGATACTGAAGCTTTCTTT	CASSRNRGDTEAFF
many	-	TRBV5-1	TRBJ2-1	TGCGCCAGCAGCTTGGGGGCTAGGAATGAGCAGTTCTTC	CASSLGARNEQFF
-	-	TRBV7-2	TRBJ2-6	TGTGCCAGCAGCTTAGAAGGGACAATGACCGTCCTGACTTTC	CASSLEGTMTVLTF
once	-	TRBV6-2/TRBV6-3	TRBJ1-5	TGTGCCAGCAGCCTCCTGCAACCAAGTGGGAATCAGCCCCAGCATTTT	CASSLLQPSGNQPQHF
-	-	TRBV12-3/TRBV12-4	TRBJ2-1	TGTGCCAGCAGTTTCTTGGGGGCTGGTTTAAATGAGCAGTTCTTC	CASSFLGAGLNEQFF
-	-	TRBV7-2	TRBJ2-1	TGTGCCAGCAGCTCCCGGCGGAACAATGAGCAGTTCTTC	CASSSRRNNEQFF
-	TRBD2	TRBV7-9	TRBJ2-7	TGTGCCAGCAGCTTGGGGACTACAACCTACGAGCAGTACTTC	CASSLGTTTYEQYF
few	TRBD1	TRBV7-2	TRBJ2-5	TGTGCCAGCAGCTTAGGTGATGGGACAGGTCAAGAGACCCAGTACTTC	CASSLGDGTGQETQYF
-	TRBD2	TRBV12-3/TRBV12-4	TRBJ2-3	TGTGCCAGCAGCTCACTAGCGGGGGGGCGTGCAGATACGCAGTATTTT	CASSSLAGGRADTQYF
-	TRBD1	TRBV6-5	TRBJ1-5	TGTGCCAGCAGCCGGGACAGGCTCCCCGATAGCAATCAGCCCCAGCATTTT	CASSRDRLPDSNQPQHF
-	-	TRBV5-1	TRBJ1-1	TGCGCCAGCAGCTTGTTCGGGCAGAACACTGAAGCTTTCTTT	CASSLFGQNTEAFF
few	TRBD2	TRBV6-5	TRBJ2-2	TGTGCCAGCAGTTCAGCTAGCGGGTCGAACACCGGGGAGCTGTTTTTT	CASSSASGSNTGELFF
few	TRBD1	TRBV18	TRBJ1-2	TGTGCCAGCTCACCGGAGGGACAGGGGTTCTACACCTTC	CASSPEGQGFYTF
few	-	TRBV3-1	TRBJ1-1	TGTGCCAGCAGCCAAGCTGGGGGAAGAGCTGAAGCTTTCTTT	CASSQAGGRAEAFF
-	TRBD2	TRBV19	TRBJ2-1	TGTGCCAGTAATCCCCGCGGGGGACGGCACAATGAGCAGTTCTTC	CASNPRGGRHNEQFF
once	-	TRBV12-3/TRBV12-4	TRBJ1-4	TGTGCCAGCAGCCAGGGGAGCGGTGAAAAACTGTTTTTT	CASSQGSGEKLFF
-	-	TRBV7-8	TRBJ2-5	TGTGCCAGCAAAGGCCTCCGGGGGAGGAGGGAGACCCAGTACTTC	CASKGLRGRRETQYF
few	TRBD2	TRBV7-2	TRBJ2-1	TGTGCCAGCAGCTTATTAGCGGGGAATGTAGATGAGCAGTTCTTC	CASSLLAGNVDEQFF
few	-	TRBV20-1	TRBJ2-4	TGCAGTGCTAGAGATCTCCAGGGCGGGGTATTTAACATTCAGTACTTC	CSARDLQGGVFNIQYF
few	TRBD1	TRBV5-1	TRBJ1-4	TGCGCCAGCAGCCCACAGGGGGCCGGGAAACTGTTTTTT	CASSPQGAGKLFF
-	TRBD1	TRBV12-3/TRBV12-4	TRBJ1-2	TGTGCCAGCAGTTTGTGGAGGACAGGGGACCCCTATGGCTACACCTTC	CASSLWRTGDPYGYTF
few	TRBD1	TRBV5-5	TRBJ1-1	TGTGCCAGCACCCACCAGGGGGAACGCACTGAAGCTTTCTTT	CASTHQGERTEAFF
-	-	TRBV2	TRBJ2-3	TGTGCCAGCGGTAGGGTTGAGACTCGTCACTCTGATTCTAGCACAGATACGCAGTATTTT	CASGRVETRHSDSSTDTQYF
-	TRBD2	TRBV9	TRBJ2-3	TGTGCCAGCAGCGTAGGGACTAGCGGGGGGGCCACAGATACGCAGTATTTT	CASSVGTSGGATDTQYF
-	-	TRBV6-5	TRBJ2-2	TGTGCCAGCAGTTACTCTCCGGCGTTAATCTTCACCGGGGAGCTGTTTTTT	CASSYSPALIFTGELFF
-	-	TRBV5-1	TRBJ2-5	TGCGCCAGTGCCTCAAACAGGGAAGAGACCCAGTACTTC	CASASNREETQYF
few	TRBD1	TRBV4-1	TRBJ1-5	TGCGCCAGCAGCCCCACAGGGGGATATAGCAATCAGCCCCAGCATTTT	CASSPTGGYSNQPQHF
few	-	TRBV10-3	TRBJ2-2	TGTGCCATCAGTGAGATGACAACGAACACCGGGGAGCTGTTTTTT	CAISEMTTNTGELFF
few	-	TRBV6-6	TRBJ1-6	TGTGCCAGCAGTTACTCGATGGCCGGGGGCACTAATTCACCCCTCCACTTT	CASSYSMAGGTNSPLHF
-	-	TRBV7-3	TRBJ2-1	TGTGCCAGCCGGGGCGGGGCCAACAATGAGCAGTTCTTC	CASRGGANNEQFF
-	-	TRBV5-1	TRBJ2-3	TGCGCCAGCAGCTTGAACGGCCGGAGCACAGATACGCAGTATTTT	CASSLNGRSTDTQYF
-	-	TRBV12-3/TRBV12-4	TRBJ1-1	TGTGCCAGCAGTTTCCATGGGGTCACTGAAGCTTTCTTT	CASSFHGVTEAFF
-	-	TRBV27	TRBJ1-4	TGTGCCAGCAGTTCTTTCCTAGGGGAAAAACTGTTTTTT	CASSSFLGEKLFF
few	TRBD1	TRBV28	TRBJ1-6	TGTGCCAGCAGTTCCTCCGACAGGGGTCATCCACCCCTCCACTTT	CASSSSDRGHPPLHF
many	-	TRBV4-1	TRBJ1-6	TGCGCCAGCAGCCAAGGGAGTAGACCCCAATCACCCCTCCACTTT	CASSQGSRPQSPLHF
few	-	TRBV12-3/TRBV12-4	TRBJ1-1	TGTGCCATCTGGAGATGGGGTGGTGAAGCTTTCTTT	CAIWRWGGEAFF
few	-	TRBV5-1	TRBJ1-1	TGCGCCAGCAGCTTGGTACAGCCGAACACTGAAGCTTTCTTT	CASSLVQPNTEAFF
-	-	TRBV6-4	TRBJ2-3	TGTGCCAGCAGTGACACGGGCACAGATACGCAGTATTTT	CASSDTGTDTQYF
many	-	TRBV28	TRBJ1-5	TGTGCCAGCAGTTGGGGGAGCAATCAGCCCCAGCATTTT	CASSWGSNQPQHF
few	-	TRBV5-1	TRBJ1-6	TGCGCCAGCAGGACACAGGGCGGCTCCTATAATTCACCCCTCCACTTT	CASRTQGGSYNSPLHF
-	-	TRBV6-1	TRBJ1-5	TGTGCCAGCAGTGAAAGAACAGGGAATAGCAATCAGCCCCAGCATTTT	CASSERTGNSNQPQHF
few	TRBD1	TRBV5-1	TRBJ2-1	TGCGCCAGCAGCATTCCGGGTGGGGACAGGGCATTTGGTGAGCAGTTCTTC	CASSIPGGDRAFGEQFF
few	-	TRBV29-1	TRBJ1-1	TGCAGCGTTCGGGGCAACACTGAAGCTTTCTTT	CSVRGNTEAFF
-	-	TRBV4-2	TRBJ1-2	TGTGCCAGCAGCCACCCCGGGACATATGGCTACACCTTC	CASSHPGTYGYTF
-	TRBD1	TRBV18	TRBJ2-5	TGTGCCAGCTCATTCACCGGGACAGAGGAGACCCAGTACTTC	CASSFTGTEETQYF
-	-	TRBV28	TRBJ1-5	TGTGCCAGCAGTTCCCGGACAGCGCACAATCAGCCCCAGCATTTT	CASSSRTAHNQPQHF
-	-	TRBV27	TRBJ1-1	TGTGCCAGCAGTCCGAGAGGACAGACCACTGAAGCTTTCTTT	CASSPRGQTTEAFF
-	TRBD2	TRBV7-2	TRBJ2-3	TGTGCCAGCAGCCGGACTAGCGGGGACACAGATACGCAGTATTTT	CASSRTSGDTDTQYF
few	-	TRBV5-1	TRBJ1-1	TGCGCCAGCAGCCCCACCCCAGGTGGCACTGAAGCTTTCTTT	CASSPTPGGTEAFF
-	-	TRBV20-1	TRBJ1-1	TGCAGTGCTAGGAAGGGTTACACTGAAGCTTTCTTT	CSARKGYTEAFF
-	-	TRBV15	TRBJ2-2	TGTGCCACCAGCAGAGTCCCCGGGGAGCTGTTTTTT	CATSRVPGELFF
few	TRBD2	TRBV12-3/TRBV12-4	TRBJ2-3	TGTGCCAGCAGTTTACCCCGGGGGGGGCGCGAGACGCAGTATTTT	CASSLPRGGRETQYF
few	-	TRBV5-1	TRBJ2-3	TGCGCCAGCAGCGAACTTGGGGGGCCGGCAGATACGCAGTATTTT	CASSELGGPADTQYF